A selection of T cell receptor beta chains follows, all from one sample in a study of blood T cells in healthy people across ages. In TCRdb, the 5' RACE reads were re-called with MiXCR into one record per CDR3 protein. The table lists approximately 830,000 distinct CDR3 sequences, about 59% of them singletons. The sequencing input was blood. The receptors were gathered from a man younger than 40 in good health. Each CDR3 is given with its conserved first and last residue. D genes are given only for firm matches. Clone size appears in some rows only: once, few, many, or a class for an expanded clone.

abundance	j_gene	v_gene	d_gene	CDR3nt	CDR3aa
.	TRBJ2-7	TRBV20-1	.	TGCAGTACTAGAGATTATCTCTTTTACGAGCAGTACTTC	CSTRDYLFYEQYF
.	TRBJ1-1	TRBV12-3/TRBV12-4	TRBD1	TGTGCCAGCAGTCCTTTGCGACAGGGGTTCATCAGAAGGACTGAAGCTTTCTTT	CASSPLRQGFIRRTEAFF
few	TRBJ2-3	TRBV5-1	.	TGCGCCAGCAGCTGGCCCGACACAACAGATACGCAGTATTTT	CASSWPDTTDTQYF
once	TRBJ1-2	TRBV9	.	TGTGCCAGCAGCGAGGGGGGCGGGGGACCAAACTATGGCTACACCTTC	CASSEGGGGPNYGYTF
once	TRBJ2-7	TRBV7-3	.	TGTGCCAGCAGCCCAGCGACCCTCCGATCCTTCGACGAGCAGTACTTC	CASSPATLRSFDEQYF
few	TRBJ2-1	TRBV7-8	.	TGTGCCAGCAGCCCCAACCTAGGGTCCTACAATGAGCAGTTCTTC	CASSPNLGSYNEQFF
.	TRBJ1-4	TRBV4-3	.	TGCGCCAGCAGCCAAGATTGGGGGGAGTTGAGTGAAAAACTGTTTTTT	CASSQDWGELSEKLFF
few	TRBJ1-6	TRBV12-3/TRBV12-4	.	TGTGCCAGCAGTTTAGGGCAGGCCCGCCATTCACCCCTCCACTTT	CASSLGQARHSPLHF
.	TRBJ2-4	TRBV19	TRBD1	TGTGCCAGCAACAGGGGAGCGACCAAAAACATTCAGTACTTC	CASNRGATKNIQYF
.	TRBJ2-3	TRBV27	TRBD2	TGTGCCAGCAGTTTACTAGCGGACCTCACAGATACGCAGTATTTT	CASSLLADLTDTQYF
many	TRBJ2-1	TRBV5-1	TRBD2	TGCGCCAGCACCGACCCCCCGGGGGGCAATGAGCAGTTCTTC	CASTDPPGGNEQFF
.	TRBJ1-2	TRBV3-1	.	TGTGCCAGCAGCCAAGGCCCGGGGACGGGAGGATATGGCTACACCTTC	CASSQGPGTGGYGYTF
.	TRBJ2-3	TRBV29-1	.	TGCACAACCTCTGATGGGGGGGGCGTTGGAGATACGCAGTATTTT	CTTSDGGGVGDTQYF
.	TRBJ1-6	TRBV28	.	TGTGCCAGCAGCCAGGGTCTGAACCCGGGTTCACCCCTCCACTTT	CASSQGLNPGSPLHF
once	TRBJ2-1	TRBV7-3	.	TGTGCCAGCAGCTTAACCCCAATAGGGACATACGAGCAGTTCTTC	CASSLTPIGTYEQFF
.	TRBJ2-4	TRBV7-2	.	TGTGCCAGCAGCTCGTGGCCGGGACTCCAAAACATTCAGTACTTC	CASSSWPGLQNIQYF
few	TRBJ2-7	TRBV29-1	.	TGCAGCGTACAACCCGGAAACTACGAGCAGTACTTC	CSVQPGNYEQYF
.	TRBJ2-5	TRBV20-1	.	TGCAGTGCTAGTGGAGGGGAAGAGACCCAGTACTTC	CSASGGEETQYF
.	TRBJ2-1	TRBV10-3	.	TGTGCCATCAGTGAATTGGGACTGCAAGGGCACAATGAGCAGTTCTTC	CAISELGLQGHNEQFF
few	TRBJ1-2	TRBV3-1	TRBD1	TGTGCCAGCAGCCAAGACCGGACAGGGTATGGCTACACCTTC	CASSQDRTGYGYTF
.	TRBJ1-4	TRBV20-1	.	TGCAGTGCTGAGGATAATGAAAAACTGTTTTTT	CSAEDNEKLFF
.	TRBJ2-7	TRBV11-2	.	TGTGCCGGCAGCTTAGGTTCTGGGGGGACCTACGAGCAGTACTTC	CAGSLGSGGTYEQYF
.	TRBJ2-3	TRBV24-1	.	TGTGCCACCAGTGATATCACAAGAGATACGCAGTATTTT	CATSDITRDTQYF
few	TRBJ2-1	TRBV6-5	.	TGTGCCAGCACACGGGGGGCGAGCTCCTACAATGAGCAGTTCTTC	CASTRGASSYNEQFF
.	TRBJ1-2	TRBV2	TRBD1	TGTGCCAGTTTGGGACAGGGTATCTTTGGCTACACCTTC	CASLGQGIFGYTF
.	TRBJ2-5	TRBV25-1	TRBD2	TGTGCCAGCAGTGAATTTAGCGGGGGCTGGTCCCAGTACTTC	CASSEFSGGWSQYF
many	TRBJ2-1	TRBV7-2	.	TGTGCCAGCAGCTTAATCCCCGTGGGGGATGAGCAGTTCTTC	CASSLIPVGDEQFF
.	TRBJ1-1	TRBV9	.	TGTGCCAGCAGCGGGGATGACAGGAACACTGAAGCTTTCTTT	CASSGDDRNTEAFF
few	TRBJ2-3	TRBV29-1	TRBD1	TGCAGCGTTGAGGAGACAGGGATAGATACGCAGTATTTT	CSVEETGIDTQYF
.	TRBJ2-1	TRBV29-1	TRBD1	TGCAGCGCAGGGGGCACTCTATACAATGAGCAGTTCTTC	CSAGGTLYNEQFF
.	TRBJ2-5	TRBV6-6	.	TGTGCCAGCAGTTACGTGGCAGGAGAGACCCAGTACTTC	CASSYVAGETQYF
.	TRBJ1-2	TRBV27	.	TGTGCCAGCAGCTCTAGCCCATTGCCTAACTATGGCTACACCTTC	CASSSSPLPNYGYTF
.	TRBJ2-3	TRBV4-2	.	TGTGCCAGCAGCCAAGTTCTCGGACAATTGAGCACAGATACGCAGTATTTT	CASSQVLGQLSTDTQYF
.	TRBJ1-2	TRBV4-3	.	TGCGCCAGCGCCCAAGATCATGGCAGGGGCTATGGCTACACCTTC	CASAQDHGRGYGYTF
.	TRBJ2-7	TRBV27	.	TGTGCCAGCAGTTCAGCGGCGGGTACCTCCTACGAGCAGTACTTC	CASSSAAGTSYEQYF